Listed here is a single TCR beta chain. Its antigen is still unknown. The CDR3 sequence is 11 residues long. The germline V and J ends were trimmed by 0 bases and 13 bases, with 10 bases remaining between them. Germline V gives CDR1 SGHRS, CDR2 YFSETQ. The data were obtained in a study of lymphopenia after photon versus proton radiotherapy. This table comes from immunoSEQ multiplex PCR, and its TCRdb copy is limited to in-frame clones, with some not included. The repertoire consists of about 64,000 clones, with approximately 86% occurring once and the leading ten covering roughly 13%. Study-level findings and limits: In patients who died, overall survival fell as post-nadir TCR diversity dropped more. Survival link was tested only in deceased patients; proton benefit remains a possibility. After the lymphocyte nadir, photon-treated repertoires showed oligoclonal expansion, especially of CD8+ Temra cells.

The clonotype comes from a man older than 75 with esophageal cancer. The V and J genes are TRBV5-1 and TRBJ1-2; D might be TRBD1 (5 bases). Sequencing was performed on peripheral blood, taken from a patient treated with proton-based radiotherapy. In nucleotides, the CDR3 is TGCGCCAGCAGCTTGGAGGGGCCGGCCACCTTC. It translates to CASSLEGPATF.